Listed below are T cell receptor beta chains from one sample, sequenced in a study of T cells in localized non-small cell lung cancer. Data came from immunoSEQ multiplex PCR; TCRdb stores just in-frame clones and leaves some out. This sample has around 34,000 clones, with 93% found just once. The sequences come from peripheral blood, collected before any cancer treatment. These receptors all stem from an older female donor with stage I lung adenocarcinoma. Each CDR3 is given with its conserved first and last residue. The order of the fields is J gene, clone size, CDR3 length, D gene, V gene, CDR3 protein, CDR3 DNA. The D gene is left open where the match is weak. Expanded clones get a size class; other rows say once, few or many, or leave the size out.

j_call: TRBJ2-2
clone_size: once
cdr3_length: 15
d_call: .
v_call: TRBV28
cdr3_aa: CASGLGGRGPGELFF
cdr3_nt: TGTGCCAGCGGTTTAGGGGGGCGAGGGCCCGGGGAGCTGTTTTTT

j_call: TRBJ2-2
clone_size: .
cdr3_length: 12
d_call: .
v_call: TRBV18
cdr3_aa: CASSPFTGELFF
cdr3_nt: TGTGCCAGCTCACCATTCACCGGGGAGCTGTTTTTT

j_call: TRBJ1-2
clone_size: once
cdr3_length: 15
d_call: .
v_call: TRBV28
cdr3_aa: CASSPRTYWGDGYTF
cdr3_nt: TGTGCCAGCAGTCCACGGACTTACTGGGGCGATGGCTACACCTTC

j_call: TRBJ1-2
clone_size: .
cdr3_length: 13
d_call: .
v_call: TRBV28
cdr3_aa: CASSLNAAYGYTF
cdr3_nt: TGTGCCAGCAGTTTAAATGCAGCCTATGGCTACACCTTC

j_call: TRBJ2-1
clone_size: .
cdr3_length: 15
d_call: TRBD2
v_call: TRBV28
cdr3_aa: CASSLTSGSYNEQFF
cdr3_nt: TGTGCCAGCAGTTTGACTAGCGGCTCCTACAATGAGCAGTTCTTC

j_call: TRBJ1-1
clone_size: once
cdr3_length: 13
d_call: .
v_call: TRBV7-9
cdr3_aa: CASSLRQDTEAFF
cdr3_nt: TGTGCCAGCAGCTTAAGGCAGGACACTGAAGCTTTCTTT

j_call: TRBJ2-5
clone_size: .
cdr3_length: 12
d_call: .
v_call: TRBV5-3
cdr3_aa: CARRARLGTQYF
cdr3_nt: TGTGCCAGAAGGGCCCGACTGGGGACCCAGTACTTC

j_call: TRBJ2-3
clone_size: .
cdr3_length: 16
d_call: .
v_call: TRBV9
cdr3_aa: CASSATSPNWADTQYF
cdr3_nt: TGTGCCAGCAGCGCGACTAGTCCCAATTGGGCAGATACGCAGTATTTT

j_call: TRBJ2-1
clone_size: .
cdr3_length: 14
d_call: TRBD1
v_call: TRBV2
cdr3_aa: CASIGGRGGAEQFF
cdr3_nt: TGTGCCAGCATAGGGGGCAGGGGTGGCGCTGAGCAGTTCTTC

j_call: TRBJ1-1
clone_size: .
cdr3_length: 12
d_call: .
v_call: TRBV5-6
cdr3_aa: CASSLGGDRAFF
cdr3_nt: TGTGCCAGCAGCTTGGGTGGGGATCGGGCTTTCTTT

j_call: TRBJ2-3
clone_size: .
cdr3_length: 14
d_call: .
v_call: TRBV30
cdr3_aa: CAWSKGPLTDTQYF
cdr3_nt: TGTGCCTGGAGTAAGGGACCCCTAACAGATACGCAGTATTTT

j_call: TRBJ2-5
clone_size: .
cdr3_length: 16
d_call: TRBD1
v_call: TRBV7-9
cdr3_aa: CASSRISGTGLETQYF
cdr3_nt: TGTGCCAGCAGCCGAATCAGTGGGACAGGGCTAGAGACCCAGTACTTC

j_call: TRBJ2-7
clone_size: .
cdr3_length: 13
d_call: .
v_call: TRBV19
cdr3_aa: CASSIMMDNEQYF
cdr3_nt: TGTGCCAGTAGTATCATGATGGATAACGAGCAGTACTTC

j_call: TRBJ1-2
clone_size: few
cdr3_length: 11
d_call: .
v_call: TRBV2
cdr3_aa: CASSLTRVNTF
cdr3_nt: TGTGCCAGCAGTCTGACACGGGTTAACACCTTC

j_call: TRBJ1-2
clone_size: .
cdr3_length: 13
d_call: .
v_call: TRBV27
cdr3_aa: CASSYPGGYGYTF
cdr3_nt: TGTGCCAGCAGCTACCCTGGAGGCTATGGCTACACCTTC

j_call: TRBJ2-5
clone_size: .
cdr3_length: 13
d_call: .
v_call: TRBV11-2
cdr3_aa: CASYGLNQETQYF
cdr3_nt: TGTGCCAGCTACGGACTGAACCAAGAGACCCAGTACTTC

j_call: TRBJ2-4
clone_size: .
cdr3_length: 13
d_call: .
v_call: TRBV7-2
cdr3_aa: CASSLTLGDIQYF
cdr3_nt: TGTGCCAGCAGCTTAACCCTCGGGGACATTCAGTACTTC

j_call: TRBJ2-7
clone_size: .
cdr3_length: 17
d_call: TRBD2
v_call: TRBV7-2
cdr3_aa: CASSLEFGTSGYYEQYF
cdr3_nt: TGTGCCAGCAGCTTAGAGTTCGGGACTAGCGGGTACTACGAGCAGTACTTC

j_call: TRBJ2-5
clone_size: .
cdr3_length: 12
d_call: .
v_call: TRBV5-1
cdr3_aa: CASRREIETQYF
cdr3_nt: TGCGCCAGCAGAAGGGAAATAGAGACCCAGTACTTC

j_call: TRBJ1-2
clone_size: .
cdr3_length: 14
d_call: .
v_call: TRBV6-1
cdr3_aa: CASRPDSYNYGYTF
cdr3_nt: TGTGCCAGCAGGCCTGACAGTTATAACTATGGCTACACCTTC

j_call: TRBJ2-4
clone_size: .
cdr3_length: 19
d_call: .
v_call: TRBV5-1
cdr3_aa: CASSLTPAGTDLAKNIQYF
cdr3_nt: TGCGCCAGCAGCTTGACCCCCGCAGGGACTGACTTAGCCAAAAACATTCAGTACTTC

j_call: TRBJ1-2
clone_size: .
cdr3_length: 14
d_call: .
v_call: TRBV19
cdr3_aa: CASSISRGLDGYTF
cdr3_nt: TGTGCCAGTAGTATTTCTCGGGGACTTGATGGCTACACCTTC

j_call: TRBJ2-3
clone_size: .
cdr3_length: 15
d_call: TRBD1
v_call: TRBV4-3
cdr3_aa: CASSRDRGRTDTQYF
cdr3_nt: TGCGCCAGCAGCCGCGACAGGGGGCGGACAGATACGCAGTATTTT

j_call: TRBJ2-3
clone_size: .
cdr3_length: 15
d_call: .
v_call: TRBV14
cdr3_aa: CASSLLVTGTDTQYF
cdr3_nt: TGTGCCAGCAGCCTATTGGTTACGGGCACAGATACGCAGTATTTT

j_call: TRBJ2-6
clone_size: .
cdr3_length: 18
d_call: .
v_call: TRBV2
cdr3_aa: CASSFVLPIQSRANVLTF
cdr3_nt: TGTGCCAGCAGTTTTGTACTTCCGATACAAAGTCGGGCCAACGTCCTGACTTTC

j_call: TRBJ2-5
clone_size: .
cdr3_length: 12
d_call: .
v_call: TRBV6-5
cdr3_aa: CASSYGPETQYF
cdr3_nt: TGTGCCAGCAGTTACGGCCCAGAGACCCAGTACTTC

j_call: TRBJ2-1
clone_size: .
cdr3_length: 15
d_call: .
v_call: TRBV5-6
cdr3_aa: CASSSRGPREDEQFF
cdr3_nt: TGTGCCAGCAGCTCAAGGGGACCCAGGGAGGATGAGCAGTTCTTC

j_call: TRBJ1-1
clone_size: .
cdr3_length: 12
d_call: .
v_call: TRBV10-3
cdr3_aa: CAISGGMWEAFF
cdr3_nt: TGTGCCATCAGTGGCGGGATGTGGGAAGCTTTCTTT

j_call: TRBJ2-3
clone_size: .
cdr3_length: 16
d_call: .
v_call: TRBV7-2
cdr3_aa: CASSFPRFPSTDTQYF
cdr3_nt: TGTGCCAGCAGCTTCCCAAGGTTTCCGAGCACAGATACGCAGTATTTT

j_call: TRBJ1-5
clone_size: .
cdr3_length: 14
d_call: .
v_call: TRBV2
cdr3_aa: CASSGSTVGQPQHF
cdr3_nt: TGTGCCAGCAGTGGGTCCACGGTTGGGCAGCCCCAGCATTTT

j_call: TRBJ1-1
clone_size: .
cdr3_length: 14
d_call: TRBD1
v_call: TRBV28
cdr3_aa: CASRPTGVGTEAFF
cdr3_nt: TGTGCCAGCAGACCGACAGGGGTAGGAACTGAAGCTTTCTTT

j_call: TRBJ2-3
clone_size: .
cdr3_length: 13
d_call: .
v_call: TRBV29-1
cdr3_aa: CSVDPPLTDTQYF
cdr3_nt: TGCAGCGTTGACCCCCCCCTCACAGATACGCAGTATTTT

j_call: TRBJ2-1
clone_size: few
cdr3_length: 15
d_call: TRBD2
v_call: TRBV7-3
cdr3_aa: CASSPSGGAMDEQFF
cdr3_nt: TGTGCCAGCAGCCCTAGCGGGGGGGCTATGGATGAGCAGTTCTTC

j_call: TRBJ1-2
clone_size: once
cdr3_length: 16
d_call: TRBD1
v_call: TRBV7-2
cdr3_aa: CASSPPGQASNYGYTF
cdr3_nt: TGTGCCAGCAGCCCGCCGGGACAGGCTTCTAACTATGGCTACACCTTC

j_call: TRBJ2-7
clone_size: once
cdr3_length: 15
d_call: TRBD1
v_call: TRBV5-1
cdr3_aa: CASSPGTGWEYEQYF
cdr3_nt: TGCGCCAGCAGCCCAGGGACAGGGTGGGAGTACGAGCAGTACTTC

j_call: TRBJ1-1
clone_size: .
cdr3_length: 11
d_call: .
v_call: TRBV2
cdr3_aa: CASSEVTEAFF
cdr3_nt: TGTGCCAGCAGTGAAGTGACTGAAGCTTTCTTT

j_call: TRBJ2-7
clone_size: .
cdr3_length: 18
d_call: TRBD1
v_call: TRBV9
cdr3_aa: CASSEGTATFMSSYEQYF
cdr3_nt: TGTGCCAGCAGCGAAGGGACAGCTACCTTTATGAGCTCCTACGAGCAGTACTTC

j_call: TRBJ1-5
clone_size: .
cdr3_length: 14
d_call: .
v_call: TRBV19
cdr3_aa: CASREKGGNQPQHF
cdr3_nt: TGTGCCAGTAGGGAGAAGGGGGGAAATCAGCCCCAGCATTTT

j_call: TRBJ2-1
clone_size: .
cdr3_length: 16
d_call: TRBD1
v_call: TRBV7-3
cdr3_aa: CASSSGTGQGANEQFF
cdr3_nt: TGTGCCAGCAGCTCCGGGACCGGACAGGGGGCAAATGAGCAGTTCTTC

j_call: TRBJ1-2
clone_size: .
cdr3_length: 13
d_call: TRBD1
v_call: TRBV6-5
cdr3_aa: CASSITGDYGYTF
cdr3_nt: TGTGCCAGCAGTATTACAGGGGACTATGGCTACACCTTC

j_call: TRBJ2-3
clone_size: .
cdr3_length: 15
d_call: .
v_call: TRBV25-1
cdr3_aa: CASSAVRAQSDTQYF
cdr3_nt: TGTGCCAGCAGTGCCGTACGGGCTCAGTCAGATACGCAGTATTTT

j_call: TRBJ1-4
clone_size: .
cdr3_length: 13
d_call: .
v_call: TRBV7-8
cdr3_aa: CASSVGGREKLFF
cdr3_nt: TGTGCCAGCAGCGTAGGGGGTCGGGAAAAACTGTTTTTT

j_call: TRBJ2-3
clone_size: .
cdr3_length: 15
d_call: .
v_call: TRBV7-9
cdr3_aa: CASSLALGGTDTQYF
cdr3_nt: TGTGCCAGCAGCTTAGCCCTAGGTGGCACAGATACGCAGTATTTT

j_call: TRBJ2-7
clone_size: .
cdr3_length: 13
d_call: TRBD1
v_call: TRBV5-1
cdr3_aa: CASSNTGAYEQYF
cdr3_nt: TGCGCCAGCAGCAATACAGGGGCCTACGAGCAGTACTTC

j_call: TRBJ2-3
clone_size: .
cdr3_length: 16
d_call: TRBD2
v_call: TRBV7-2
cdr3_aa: CASSLEPGLVSDTQYF
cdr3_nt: TGTGCCAGCAGCTTAGAACCGGGACTAGTTTCAGATACGCAGTATTTT

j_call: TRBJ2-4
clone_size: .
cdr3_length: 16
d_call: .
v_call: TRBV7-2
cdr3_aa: CASSLGGERGKNIQYF
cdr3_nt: TGTGCCAGCAGCTTAGGAGGGGAGCGAGGCAAAAACATTCAGTACTTC

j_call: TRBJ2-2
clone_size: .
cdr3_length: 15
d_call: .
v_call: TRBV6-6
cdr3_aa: CASSYRPLNTGELFF
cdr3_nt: TGTGCCAGCAGTTATAGACCACTGAACACCGGGGAGCTGTTTTTT

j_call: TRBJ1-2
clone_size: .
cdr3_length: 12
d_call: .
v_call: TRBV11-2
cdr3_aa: CASSVGVGGYTF
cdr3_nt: TGTGCCAGCAGCGTCGGTGTAGGTGGCTACACCTTC

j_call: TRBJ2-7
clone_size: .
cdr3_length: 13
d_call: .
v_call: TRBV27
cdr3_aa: CASSFRTAWEQYF
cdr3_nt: TGTGCCAGCAGTTTCCGCACGGCCTGGGAGCAGTACTTC

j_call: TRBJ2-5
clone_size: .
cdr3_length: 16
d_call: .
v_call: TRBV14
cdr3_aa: CASSPFGARQQETQYF
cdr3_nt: TGTGCCAGCAGCCCTTTCGGAGCCCGGCAACAAGAGACCCAGTACTTC

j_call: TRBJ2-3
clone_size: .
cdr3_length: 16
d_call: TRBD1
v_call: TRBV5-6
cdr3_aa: CASSLPGQGRTDTQYF
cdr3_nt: TGTGCCAGCAGCTTGCCGGGACAGGGTAGAACAGATACGCAGTATTTT

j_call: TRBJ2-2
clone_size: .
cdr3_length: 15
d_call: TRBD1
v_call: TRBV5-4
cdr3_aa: CASTVGTGGSGELFF
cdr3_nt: TGTGCCAGCACCGTCGGGACAGGGGGCTCCGGGGAGCTGTTTTTT

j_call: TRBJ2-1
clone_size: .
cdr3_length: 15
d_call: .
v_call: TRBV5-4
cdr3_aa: CASSLDGSSYNEQFF
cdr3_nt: TGTGCCAGCAGCTTGGACGGGAGCTCCTACAATGAGCAGTTCTTC

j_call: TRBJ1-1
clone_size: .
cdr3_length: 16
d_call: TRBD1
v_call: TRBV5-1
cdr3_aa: CASSLNFNQGGTEAFF
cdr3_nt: TGCGCCAGCAGCTTGAACTTCAACCAGGGGGGGACTGAAGCTTTCTTT

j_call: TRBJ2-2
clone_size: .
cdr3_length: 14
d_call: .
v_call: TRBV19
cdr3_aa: CASKPPGDTGELFF
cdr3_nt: TGTGCCAGTAAGCCCCCGGGTGACACCGGGGAGCTGTTTTTT

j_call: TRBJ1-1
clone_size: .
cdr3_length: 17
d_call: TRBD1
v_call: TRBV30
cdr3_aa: CAWSAGTGSRMNTEAFF
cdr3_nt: TGTGCCTGGAGCGCCGGGACAGGGAGTCGGATGAACACTGAAGCTTTCTTT

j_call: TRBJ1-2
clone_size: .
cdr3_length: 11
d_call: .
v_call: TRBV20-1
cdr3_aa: CSASKNYGYTF
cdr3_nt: TGCAGTGCTAGCAAAAACTATGGCTACACCTTC

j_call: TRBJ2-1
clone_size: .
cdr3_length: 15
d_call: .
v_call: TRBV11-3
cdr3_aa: CASSLDRVQGNEQFF
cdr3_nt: TGTGCCAGCAGCTTAGATAGGGTCCAGGGGAATGAGCAGTTCTTC